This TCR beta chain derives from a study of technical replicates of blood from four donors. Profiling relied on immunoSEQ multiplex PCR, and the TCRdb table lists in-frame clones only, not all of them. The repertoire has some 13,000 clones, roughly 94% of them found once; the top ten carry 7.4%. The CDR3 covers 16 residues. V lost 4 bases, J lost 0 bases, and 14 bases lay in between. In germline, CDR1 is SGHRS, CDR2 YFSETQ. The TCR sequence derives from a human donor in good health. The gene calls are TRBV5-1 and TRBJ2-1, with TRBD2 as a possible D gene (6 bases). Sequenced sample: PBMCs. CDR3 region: CASSLNPSVSYNEQFF. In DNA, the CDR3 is TGCGCCAGCAGCCTAAACCCTAGCGTCTCCTACAATGAGCAGTTCTTC.